A selection of T cell receptor beta chains follows, all from one sample in a study of early T cells in non-severe SARS-CoV-2 infection. A single record per CDR3 protein comes from TCRdb applying MiXCR to the 5' RACE reads. The repertoire holds roughly 30,000 distinct CDR3 sequences, with around 6% as singletons. Source: whole blood, taken at baseline. The receptors come from an adult who was a healthcare worker with PCR-confirmed SARS-CoV-2 infection or an uninfected control (not recorded which). The CDR3 runs from the conserved cysteine through the conserved F or W. A D gene is named only where the DNA matches it firmly.

v_gene: TRBV4-1
d_gene: NA
j_gene: TRBJ1-5
CDR3aa: CASSQGFRQPQHF

v_gene: TRBV7-9
d_gene: NA
j_gene: TRBJ2-6
CDR3aa: CASTKDSSGANVLTF

v_gene: TRBV9
d_gene: NA
j_gene: TRBJ1-1
CDR3aa: CASSVVEGVEAFF

v_gene: TRBV11-2
d_gene: TRBD1
j_gene: TRBJ2-7
CDR3aa: CASSPRTGRDEQYF

v_gene: TRBV6-6
d_gene: TRBD2
j_gene: TRBJ2-1
CDR3aa: CASSYGGLAGDEQFF

v_gene: TRBV12-5
d_gene: NA
j_gene: TRBJ1-1
CDR3aa: CASGLVRGTEAFF

v_gene: TRBV4-2
d_gene: TRBD2
j_gene: TRBJ2-1
CDR3aa: CASSQEWEGYNEQFF

v_gene: TRBV5-1
d_gene: NA
j_gene: TRBJ2-1
CDR3aa: CASSLGGDPSYNEQFF

v_gene: TRBV19
d_gene: NA
j_gene: TRBJ2-7
CDR3aa: CASSFSPGGTYEQYF

v_gene: TRBV6-5
d_gene: TRBD2
j_gene: TRBJ2-3
CDR3aa: CASSYGTSGSTDTQYF

v_gene: TRBV7-6
d_gene: NA
j_gene: TRBJ2-1
CDR3aa: CASYYGDEQFF

v_gene: TRBV20-1
d_gene: TRBD1
j_gene: TRBJ2-7
CDR3aa: CSAKTGGPYEQYF

v_gene: TRBV15
d_gene: NA
j_gene: TRBJ2-1
CDR3aa: CATSRDPGRRADEQFF

v_gene: TRBV18
d_gene: TRBD1
j_gene: TRBJ1-1
CDR3aa: CASSLGQGMNTEAFF

v_gene: TRBV29-1
d_gene: NA
j_gene: TRBJ1-2
CDR3aa: CSTSQANYGYTF